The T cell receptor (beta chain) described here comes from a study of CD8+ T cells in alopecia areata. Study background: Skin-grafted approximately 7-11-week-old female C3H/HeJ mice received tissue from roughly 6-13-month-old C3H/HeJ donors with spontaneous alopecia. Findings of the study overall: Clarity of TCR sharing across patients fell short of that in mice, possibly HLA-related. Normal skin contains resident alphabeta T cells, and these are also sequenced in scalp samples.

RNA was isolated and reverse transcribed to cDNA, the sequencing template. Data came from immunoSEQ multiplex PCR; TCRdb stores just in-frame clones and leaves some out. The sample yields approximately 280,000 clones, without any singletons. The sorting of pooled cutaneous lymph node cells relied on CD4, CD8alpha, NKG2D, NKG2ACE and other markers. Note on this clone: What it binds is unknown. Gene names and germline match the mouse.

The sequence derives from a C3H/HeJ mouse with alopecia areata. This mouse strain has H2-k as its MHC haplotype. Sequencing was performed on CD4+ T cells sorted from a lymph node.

The CDR3 bases that were read are TGCACCTGCAGTGCAGCCTCCCGACAAACACAAAAC. Amino acids: CTCSAASRQTQN. The whole CDR3 region reads CTCSAASRQTQNTLYF. The chain is built from TRBV1 and TRBJ2-4; D ambiguous. The read halts 4 residues ahead of the CDR3 end, with the missing end drawn from the germline J gene. CDR3 length: 16 amino acids. Trimming pared 1 base from V and 3 bases from J, leaving 14 bases between. The germline CDR1 and CDR2 sequences are NSQYPW and LRSPGD (reference sequence).